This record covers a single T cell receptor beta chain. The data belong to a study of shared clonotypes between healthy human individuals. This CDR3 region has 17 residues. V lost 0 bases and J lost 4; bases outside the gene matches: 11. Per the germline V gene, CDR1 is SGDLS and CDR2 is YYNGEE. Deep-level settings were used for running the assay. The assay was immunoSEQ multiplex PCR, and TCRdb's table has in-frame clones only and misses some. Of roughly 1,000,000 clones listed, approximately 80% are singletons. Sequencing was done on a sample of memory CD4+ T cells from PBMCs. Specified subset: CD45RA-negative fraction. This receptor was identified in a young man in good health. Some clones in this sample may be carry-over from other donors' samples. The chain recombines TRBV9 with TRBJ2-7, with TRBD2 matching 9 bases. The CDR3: CASSVATGREGSYEQYF. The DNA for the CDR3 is TGTGCCAGCAGCGTAGCTACCGGGCGGGAGGGCTCGTACGAGCAGTACTTC. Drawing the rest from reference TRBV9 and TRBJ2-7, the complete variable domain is DSGVTQTPKHLITATGQRVTLRCSPRSGDLSVYWYQQSLDQGLQFLIQYYNGEERAKGNILERFSAQQFPDLHSELNLSSLELGDSALYFCASSVATGREGSYEQYFGPGTRLTVT.